These T cell receptor beta chains were read from a single sample in a study of T-cell memory formation after mild COVID-19. MiXCR, run by TCRdb on the 5' RACE reads, gives a single entry per CDR3 protein. Of roughly 100,000 distinct CDR3 sequences listed, about a sixth are singletons. Specimen: PBMCs or a T cell subset sorted from them (not recorded which). These receptors were taken from an adult woman who had mild COVID-19 (a few samples of this study predate the infection). Cell type and time point are not known. The CDR3 runs from the conserved cysteine through the conserved F or W. The order of the fields is CDR3 DNA, CDR3 protein, V gene, D gene, J gene, clone size. The D gene is left open where the match is weak. Only some rows state a clone size, as once, few, many or a class for expanded clones.

CDR3nt: TGTGCCAGCAGCCAAGAGGCCGGGACCTTAGGGATCTACGAGCAGTACTTC
CDR3aa: CASSQEAGTLGIYEQYF
v_gene: TRBV3-1
d_gene: NA
j_gene: TRBJ2-7
abundance: few

CDR3nt: TGTGCCAGCAGTCACAGGGTTAGCCTGGGTAACTATGGCTACACCTTC
CDR3aa: CASSHRVSLGNYGYTF
v_gene: TRBV7-9
d_gene: NA
j_gene: TRBJ1-2
abundance: NA

CDR3nt: TGCAGTGCTACACTAGCGGGACGGACAGATACGCAGTATTTT
CDR3aa: CSATLAGRTDTQYF
v_gene: TRBV20-1
d_gene: TRBD2
j_gene: TRBJ2-3
abundance: few

CDR3nt: TGTGCCAGCAGTGATCCTCTAGCGGGCCACACCGGGGAGCTGTTTTTT
CDR3aa: CASSDPLAGHTGELFF
v_gene: TRBV25-1
d_gene: TRBD2
j_gene: TRBJ2-2
abundance: few

CDR3nt: TGTGCCAGCAGTTTAGCGGGGACAGGGGTCCTCACAGATACGCAGTATTTT
CDR3aa: CASSLAGTGVLTDTQYF
v_gene: TRBV27
d_gene: TRBD1
j_gene: TRBJ2-3
abundance: few

CDR3nt: TGTGCCAGCAGTAAGGACAGGGGCCTCACAGATACGCAGTATTTT
CDR3aa: CASSKDRGLTDTQYF
v_gene: TRBV12-3/TRBV12-4
d_gene: TRBD1
j_gene: TRBJ2-3
abundance: few

CDR3nt: TGTGCCACCAGCAGTCGGACAGGGGGCAGGCTGAACACTGAAGCTTTCTTT
CDR3aa: CATSSRTGGRLNTEAFF
v_gene: TRBV15
d_gene: TRBD1
j_gene: TRBJ1-1
abundance: NA

CDR3nt: TGTGCCAGCATCCCCCGGGGGGGAGACAATGAGCAGTTCTTC
CDR3aa: CASIPRGGDNEQFF
v_gene: TRBV2
d_gene: TRBD2
j_gene: TRBJ2-1
abundance: few

CDR3nt: TGTGCCAGCAGTTTCAGGTGGGCAGATAGCAATCAGCCCCAGCATTTT
CDR3aa: CASSFRWADSNQPQHF
v_gene: TRBV12-3/TRBV12-4
d_gene: NA
j_gene: TRBJ1-5
abundance: NA

CDR3nt: TGCGCCAGCAGCCAAGGACAGGGAGACACTGAAGCTTTCTTT
CDR3aa: CASSQGQGDTEAFF
v_gene: TRBV4-1
d_gene: TRBD1
j_gene: TRBJ1-1
abundance: few

CDR3nt: TGCAGCGTTGGTGGACAGGGCTACGTTGGCTACACCTTC
CDR3aa: CSVGGQGYVGYTF
v_gene: TRBV29-1
d_gene: TRBD1
j_gene: TRBJ1-2
abundance: many

CDR3nt: TGTGCCAGCAGTGAGGGGACGGGAGGGCCGTACGAGGGAGAGACCCAGTACTTC
CDR3aa: CASSEGTGGPYEGETQYF
v_gene: TRBV6-1
d_gene: TRBD2
j_gene: TRBJ2-5
abundance: NA

CDR3nt: TGCGCCAGCAGCCAACAGCAGGGGTCCTCGGGCACAGATACGCAGTATTTT
CDR3aa: CASSQQQGSSGTDTQYF
v_gene: TRBV4-3
d_gene: NA
j_gene: TRBJ2-3
abundance: NA

CDR3nt: TGTGCCAGCAGCCCCCAGGGGACAGCTAACTATGGCTACACCTTC
CDR3aa: CASSPQGTANYGYTF
v_gene: TRBV9
d_gene: TRBD1
j_gene: TRBJ1-2
abundance: NA

CDR3nt: TGTGCCACCAGTGATACAGGGACCCCCGGCGGGGGGGAGACCCAGTACTTC
CDR3aa: CATSDTGTPGGGETQYF
v_gene: TRBV24-1
d_gene: TRBD2
j_gene: TRBJ2-5
abundance: NA

CDR3nt: TGTGCCAGCAGTACCGACAGGGAGCTAGCGGGAGGGCCATTCCACAATGAGCAGTTCTTC
CDR3aa: CASSTDRELAGGPFHNEQFF
v_gene: TRBV6-2/TRBV6-3
d_gene: TRBD2
j_gene: TRBJ2-1
abundance: few

CDR3nt: TGTGCCAGCAGCCCCCCCTCAGGGGGCCTCTATGGCTACACCTTC
CDR3aa: CASSPPSGGLYGYTF
v_gene: TRBV6-5
d_gene: TRBD1
j_gene: TRBJ1-2
abundance: NA

CDR3nt: TGTGCCAGCAGGTCGTCCGGGACAGGGATCTACGAGCAGTACTTC
CDR3aa: CASRSSGTGIYEQYF
v_gene: TRBV7-9
d_gene: TRBD1
j_gene: TRBJ2-7
abundance: few

CDR3nt: TGTGCCAGCAGTGATCAGGGGGGTGGCAATCAGCCCCAGCATTTT
CDR3aa: CASSDQGGGNQPQHF
v_gene: TRBV27
d_gene: TRBD1
j_gene: TRBJ1-5
abundance: NA

CDR3nt: TGTGCCAGCAGCTTAATAAGCGGGGTCTACAATGAGCAGTTCTTC
CDR3aa: CASSLISGVYNEQFF
v_gene: TRBV7-6
d_gene: TRBD2
j_gene: TRBJ2-1
abundance: NA

CDR3nt: TGTGCCAGTAGTACCAGACTAGCAATACCCAGCACAGATACGCAGTATTTT
CDR3aa: CASSTRLAIPSTDTQYF
v_gene: TRBV19
d_gene: TRBD2
j_gene: TRBJ2-3
abundance: NA

CDR3nt: TGTGCCAGCAGCCCGCGCCTAGCGGGTATAGATACGCAGTATTTT
CDR3aa: CASSPRLAGIDTQYF
v_gene: TRBV7-6
d_gene: TRBD2
j_gene: TRBJ2-3
abundance: few

CDR3nt: TGTGCCAGCAGCTCCCCGGGACAGGGGTTGCTCAGTCGGTTCACGTTCTTC
CDR3aa: CASSSPGQGLLSRFTFF
v_gene: TRBV7-2
d_gene: TRBD1
j_gene: TRBJ2-1
abundance: NA

CDR3nt: TGTGCCATCAGCGATACGGGAGATGAGCAGTTCTTC
CDR3aa: CAISDTGDEQFF
v_gene: TRBV10-3
d_gene: NA
j_gene: TRBJ2-1
abundance: few